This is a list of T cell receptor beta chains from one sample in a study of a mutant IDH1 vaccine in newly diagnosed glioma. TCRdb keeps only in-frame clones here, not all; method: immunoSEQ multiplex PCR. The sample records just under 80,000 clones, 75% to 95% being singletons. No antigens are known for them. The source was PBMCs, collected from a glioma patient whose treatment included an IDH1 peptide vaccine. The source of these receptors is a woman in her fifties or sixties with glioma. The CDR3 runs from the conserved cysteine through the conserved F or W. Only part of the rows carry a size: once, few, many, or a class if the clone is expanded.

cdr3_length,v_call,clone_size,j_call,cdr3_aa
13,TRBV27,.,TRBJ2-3,CASSHSGEDTQYF
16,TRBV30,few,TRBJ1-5,CAWGSGALLSNQPQHF
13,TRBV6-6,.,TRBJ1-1,CASSYSGVREAFF
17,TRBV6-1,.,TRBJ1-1,CASSEGWGRDVNTEAFF
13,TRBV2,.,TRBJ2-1,CAGTFTVNNEQFF
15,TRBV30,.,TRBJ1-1,CAWSPQGRVNTEAFF
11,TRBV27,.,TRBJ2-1,CASSAFREQFF
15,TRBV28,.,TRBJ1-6,CASSPPGGSNSPLHF
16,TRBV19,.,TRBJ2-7,CASSTQHRDKLYEQYF
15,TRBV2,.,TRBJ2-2,CASSEMAADTGELFF
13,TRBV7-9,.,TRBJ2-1,CASSPGLAGEGIF
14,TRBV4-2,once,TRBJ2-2,CASSQAGNTGELFF
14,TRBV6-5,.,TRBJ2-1,CASSGGGESNEQFF
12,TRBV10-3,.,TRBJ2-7,CATLGTAYEQYF
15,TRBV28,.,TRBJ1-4,CASGLAPGAVEKLFF
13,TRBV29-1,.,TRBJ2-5,CSVGWDTRETQYF
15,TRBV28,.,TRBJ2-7,CASSSPTSGNYEQYF